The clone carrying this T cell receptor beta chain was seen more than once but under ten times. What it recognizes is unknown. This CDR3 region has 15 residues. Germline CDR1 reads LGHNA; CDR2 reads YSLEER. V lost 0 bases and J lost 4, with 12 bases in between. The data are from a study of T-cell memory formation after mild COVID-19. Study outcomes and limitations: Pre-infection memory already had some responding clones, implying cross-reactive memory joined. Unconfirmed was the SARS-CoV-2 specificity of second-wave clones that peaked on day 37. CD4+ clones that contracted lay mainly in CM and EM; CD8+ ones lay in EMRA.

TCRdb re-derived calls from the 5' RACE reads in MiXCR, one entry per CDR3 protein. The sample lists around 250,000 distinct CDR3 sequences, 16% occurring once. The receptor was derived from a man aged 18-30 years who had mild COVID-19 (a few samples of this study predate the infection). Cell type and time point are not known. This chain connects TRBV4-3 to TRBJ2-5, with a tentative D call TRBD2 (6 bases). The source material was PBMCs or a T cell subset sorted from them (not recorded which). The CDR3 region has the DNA TGCGCCAGCAGCCAAGATAGGGCGGGGCTAGAGACCCAGTACTTC. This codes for CASSQDRAGLETQYF.